This entry lists 10 T cell receptor beta chains sequenced from one sample in a study of chemoradiotherapy in HPV16-positive cancers. Libraries were prepared by immunoSEQ multiplex PCR; TCRdb keeps only in-frame clonotypes and omits some of them. The sample shows some 11,000 clones, over 65% of them seen only once. Sample collection occurred from a patient who underwent chemoradiotherapy. The receptor source for this set is a human donor with HPV-associated anogenital cancer.

This clone was detected once. The V gene is TRBV27, the J gene TRBJ2-7, with 10 nucleotides matching TRBD1. Germline CDR1 and CDR2: MNHEY and SMNVEV (reference sequence). Losses at the gene ends were 1 base for V and 6 bases for J; bases not matched to a gene: 6. CDR3 length: 15 amino acids. Written as DNA, the CDR3 is TGTGCCAGCAGTTTATACGGGACAGGGGAAGGCGAGCAGTACTTC. Its translation: CASSLYGTGEGEQYF.

This CDR3 is CASNAGTANYGYTF. In DNA, the CDR3 is TGCGCCAGCAACGCCGGGACAGCGAACTATGGCTACACCTTC. This chain uses TRBV4-1 with TRBJ1-2, with TRBD1 matching over 7 bases. This CDR3 has 14 residues. Per germline, CDR1 MGHRA and CDR2 YSYEKL. V was pared by 7 bases and J by 2 bases, with 7 bases of the junction left unmatched.

This clone has a handful of counts. The rearrangement links TRBV5-6 to TRBJ1-2, with 8 bases identical to TRBD1. Germline V CDR1 and CDR2: SGHDT, YYEEEE. The CDR3 loop spans 16 amino acids. The V segment lost 3 bases and the J segment 4 bases; nucleotides outside the gene matches: 11. The CDR3 DNA reads as TGTGCCAGCAGCTGGCGGCGGACAGGGAACTCCTATGGCTACACCTTC. Protein: CASSWRRTGNSYGYTF.

The V gene is TRBV28, the J gene TRBJ2-5, with TRBD1 matching 8 bases. The CDR3 has 14 residues. CDR1 is MDHEN and CDR2 is SYDVKM in the germline V gene. V trimming: 3 bases; J trimming: 4 bases; junction bases outside the gene matches: 4. CDR3 in amino acids: CASSLGGQGETQYF. In nucleotides, the CDR3 is TGTGCCAGCAGTTTGGGAGGACAGGGAGAGACCCAGTACTTC.

CDR3 in DNA: TGTGCCAGTAGTACACGGGGGGAAGAGACCCAGTACTTC. Amino acid sequence: CASSTRGEETQYF. V usage is TRBV19 and J usage is TRBJ2-5, with 7 bases matching TRBD2. V dropped 4 bases and J dropped 3; count of bases not matched to a gene: 2. The germline V gene has CDR1 LNHDA and CDR2 SQIVND (reference sequence). The CDR3 loop spans 13 amino acids.

This chain connects TRBV7-8 to TRBJ1-1; TRBD1 might be the D (5 bases). The CDR3 has 13 amino acids. Germline-derived CDR1 and CDR2 are SGHVS and FQNEAQ. V was clipped by 6 bases and J by 2 bases, with 10 bases between them. The CDR3 is CASRFQGNTEAFF. CDR3 DNA sequence: TGTGCCAGCAGGTTTCAGGGTAACACTGAAGCTTTCTTT.

This chain uses TRBV5-1 with TRBJ2-1, with TRBD2 matching 10 bases. After removal of 4 bases from V and 7 bases from J, the junction contained 8 bases not matched to a gene. CDR3 length: 15 residues. Germline CDR1 and CDR2: SGHRS and YFSETQ. CDR3 nucleotides: TGCGCCAGCAGCCTTAAAGCGGGAGGGAGTAATGAGCAGTTCTTC. It yields the protein CASSLKAGGSNEQFF.

This chain connects TRBV7-2 to TRBJ1-3; TRBD1 matches 7 bases. The germline CDR1 and CDR2 sequences are SGHTA and FQGNSA. The V gene end was trimmed by 1 base and the J gene end by 4 bases; junction bases not matched to a gene: 10. There are 17 residues in the CDR3. The CDR3 coding sequence is TGTGCCAGCAGCTTAGGACAGGGCTTAGATGGGGGAAACACCATATATTTT. This codes for CASSLGQGLDGGNTIYF. Variable domain in full (rest from reference TRBV7-2 and TRBJ1-3): GAGVSQSPSNKVTEKGKDVELRCDPISGHTALYWYRQSLGQGLEFLIYFQGNSAPDKSGLPSDRFSAERTGGSVSTLTIQRTQQEDSAVYLCASSLGQGLDGGNTIYFGEGSWLTVV.

This chain joins TRBV7-8 and TRBJ2-5, with 13 bases matching TRBD2. Losses at the gene ends were 3 bases for V and 0 bases for J; bases not matched to a gene: 7. Germline V CDR1 and CDR2: SGHVS, FQNEAQ. This CDR3 contains 18 residues. CDR3: CASSLTSGGPVYQETQYF. The CDR3 region has the DNA TGTGCCAGCAGCTTGACTAGCGGGGGGCCCGTATACCAAGAGACCCAGTACTTC. The full variable domain, completed using reference TRBV7-8 and TRBJ2-5, is GAGVSQSPRYKVAKRGQDVALRCDPISGHVSLFWYQQALGQGPEFLTYFQNEAQLDKSGLPSDRFFAERPEGSVSTLKIQRTQQEDSAVYLCASSLTSGGPVYQETQYFGPGTRLLVL.

The chain is built from TRBV7-2 and TRBJ1-2, with TRBD1 identical over 8 bases. This CDR3 comprises 17 residues. The junction had 14 bases not matched to a gene; V was cut back by 0 bases and J by 8 bases. Germline V gene data show CDR1 as SGHTA and CDR2 as FQGNSA. The DNA for the CDR3 is TGTGCCAGCAGCTTAGCCCGGACAGGGTTCGGTGAGAGGGGCTACACCTTC. It translates to CASSLARTGFGERGYTF.